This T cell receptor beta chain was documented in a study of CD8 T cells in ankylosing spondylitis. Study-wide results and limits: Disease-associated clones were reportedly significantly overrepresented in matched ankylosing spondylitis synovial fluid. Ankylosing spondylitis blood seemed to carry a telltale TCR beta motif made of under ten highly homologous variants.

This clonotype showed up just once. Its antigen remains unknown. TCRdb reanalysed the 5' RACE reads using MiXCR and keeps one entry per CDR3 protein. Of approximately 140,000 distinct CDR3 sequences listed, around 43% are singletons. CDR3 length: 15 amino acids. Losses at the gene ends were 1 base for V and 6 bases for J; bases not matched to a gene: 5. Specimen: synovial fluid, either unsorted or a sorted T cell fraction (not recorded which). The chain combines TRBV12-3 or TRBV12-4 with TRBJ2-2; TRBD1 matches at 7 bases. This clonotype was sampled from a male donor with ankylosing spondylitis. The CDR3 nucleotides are TGTGCCAGCAGTTTAGTCACAGGGGTGCCCGGGGAGCTGTTTTTT. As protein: CASSLVTGVPGELFF.